This T cell receptor beta chain was identified during a study of T cells after posttransplantation cyclophosphamide. As regards this clone: Its antigen is not identified.

Method: immunoSEQ multiplex PCR; TCRdb's copy keeps in-frame clones and lacks some. The data show fewer than 20,000 clones, with roughly 94% seen just once and around 0.3% held by the top ten. The naive gate required viable CD3+CD4+ or CD3+CD8+ cells with CCR7+CD45RA+CD45RO-CD95-CD27+CD28+ phenotype. This CDR3 contains 15 residues. V gave up 5 bases and J gave up 0 bases, with 12 bases separating them. Germline CDR1 reads SGHDT; CDR2 reads YYEEEE. Study conclusions and caveats: TRB overlap between skin or GI tissue T cells and blood was limited. TRB clonality was highly associated with recipient CMV seropositivity and reactivation.

This sequence originates from a woman aged 50 to 60 in good health and a related stem cell transplant donor. Material for sequencing was naive CD4+ T cells sorted from blood. The chain carries TRBV5-6 and TRBJ2-1, with D perhaps matching TRBD2 (6 bases). This CDR3 reads CASRAGPHSYNEQFF. The CDR3 nucleotides are TGTGCCAGCAGGGCGGGACCGCACTCCTACAATGAGCAGTTCTTC.